Shown below are 29 T cell receptor beta chains from a single sample sequenced in a study of cytomegalovirus exposure and HLA in healthy donors. Researchers ran the PCR with 60 Vbeta and 13 Jbeta primers. The repertoire was sequenced with immunoSEQ multiplex PCR; TCRdb's copy has only in-frame clones and lacks some. This sample carries about 140,000 clones, around 72% of them seen once, and the ten largest clones take over 1%. What was sequenced was PBMCs. All receptors come from a woman aged 40-49 years in good health and CMV-seronegative.

The chain is built from TRBV9 and TRBJ2-1, with D possibly TRBD2 on 6 matching bases. Germline CDR1 and CDR2: SGDLS and YYNGEE. This CDR3 contains 14 residues. Trimming pared 0 bases from V and 6 bases from J, leaving 10 bases between. The DNA for the CDR3 is TGTGCCAGCAGCGTAGTTCTAGCGAGCAATGAGCAGTTCTTC. This codes for CASSVVLASNEQFF.

This clone is a singleton in its sample. The chain is built from TRBV10-3 and TRBJ2-5, with 7 bases aligning to TRBD1. V dropped 7 bases and J dropped 2; count of bases not matched to a gene: 1. Germline V CDR1 and CDR2: ENHRY, SYGVKD. The CDR3 runs 12 residues. CDR3 loop: CAIKGAQETQYF. CDR3 sequence (DNA): TGTGCCATCAAGGGGGCTCAAGAGACCCAGTACTTC.

This chain joins TRBV5-1 and TRBJ2-1, with D unclear. Germline CDR1 reads SGHRS; CDR2 reads YFSETQ. Trimming pared 6 bases from V and 5 bases from J, leaving 9 bases between. This CDR3 spans 12 amino acids. For the CDR3, the DNA is TGCGCCAGCACGCCCCCTAACAATGAGCAGTTCTTC. Its protein is CASTPPNNEQFF.

This clone occurred once. The V call is TRBV5-4, the J call TRBJ1-2; D possibly corresponds to TRBD1 (6 bases). The V and J ends lost 5 bases and 2 bases respectively, with 10 bases between them. CDR1 is SGHNT, CDR2 YYREEE, per germline (reference sequence). CDR3 length equals 13 residues. DNA of the CDR3: TGTGCCAGCAGGGAGGACAGAAACTATGGCTACACCTTC. Translation: CASREDRNYGYTF.

This chain links TRBV7-9 with TRBJ2-6; weak D call: TRBD1 (5 bases). Between the trimmed V and J ends, which lost 1 base and 1 base, there was a span of 11 bases. In germline, CDR1 is SEHNR, CDR2 FQNEAQ (reference sequence). The CDR3 is 17 residues long. The CDR3: CASSLEGLGSGANVLTF. Written as DNA, the CDR3 is TGTGCCAGCAGCTTAGAGGGGCTCGGTTCTGGGGCCAACGTCCTGACTTTC.

This clone was counted between two and nine times. The rearrangement joins TRBV13 to TRBJ1-4, with 7 bases matching TRBD1. V dropped 5 bases and J dropped 3; count of bases not matched to a gene: 6. The CDR3 sequence is 15 residues long. Germline V lookup: CDR1 PRHDT, CDR2 FYEKMQ (reference sequence). The CDR3 protein is CASSQGDSPNEKLFF. DNA for the CDR3: TGTGCCAGCAGCCAAGGGGACAGTCCTAATGAAAAACTGTTTTTT. Full variable domain (rest looked up from reference TRBV13 and TRBJ1-4): AAGVIQSPRHLIKEKRETATLKCYPIPRHDTVYWYQQGPGQDPQFLISFYEKMQSDKGSIPDRFSAQQFSDYHSELNMSSLELGDSALYFCASSQGDSPNEKLFFGSGTQLSVL.

The chain employs TRBV6-1 and TRBJ1-1; 10 nucleotides line up with TRBD1. The CDR3 length is 18 residues. The V segment lost 0 bases and the J segment 5 bases; nucleotides outside the gene matches: 12. Germline V gene lookup returns CDR1 MNHNS and CDR2 SASEGT. CDR3 nucleotides: TGTGCCAGCAGTGAAGCTGCGGGACAGGGGTGGAAAAGGACTGAAGCTTTCTTT. It yields the protein CASSEAAGQGWKRTEAFF.

This clone was counted a few times. V is TRBV6-5 and J is TRBJ1-2; 7 nucleotides line up with TRBD1. J was trimmed by 4 bases and V by 4 bases; bases with no gene match: 3. The CDR3 totals 13 residues. The germline V gene has CDR1 MNHEY and CDR2 SVGAGI. The CDR3 is CASSFGTAYGYTF. The CDR3, as DNA: TGTGCCAGCAGTTTCGGGACAGCCTATGGCTACACCTTC.

The rearrangement links TRBV27 to TRBJ1-2, with D perhaps matching TRBD1 (6 bases). The V end lost 5 bases, the J end lost 5 bases, and 24 bases lay between the germline ends. The CDR3 is 17 residues long. From germline, CDR1 is MNHEY and CDR2 SMNVEV (reference sequence). CDR3 residues: CASSSRAGADDRYGYTF. The CDR3 DNA is TGTGCCAGCAGTAGCCGTGCGGGGGCGGACGATCGGTATGGCTACACCTTC.

This clone was observed a few times. V is TRBV5-6 and J is TRBJ2-1; maybe TRBD1 (5 bases). Trimming removed 4 bases from V and 4 bases from J, with 12 bases in between. CDR1 is SGHDT and CDR2 is YYEEEE in the germline V gene. This CDR3 region has 14 residues. CDR3 bases: TGTGCCAGCAGCCCCGACGACAGTTACAATGAGCAGTTCTTC. This codes for CASSPDDSYNEQFF.

The table lists this clone with a few counts. The rearrangement uses TRBV7-9 and TRBJ1-1, with D unresolved. Trimming shortened V by 2 bases and J by 6 bases, and 16 bases separated the two germline ends. Germline V gene lookup returns CDR1 SEHNR and CDR2 FQNEAQ (reference sequence). This CDR3 has 15 amino acids. CDR3 sequence: CASSLFDLTGAEAFF. CDR3 DNA sequence: TGTGCCAGCAGCTTATTCGACTTAACCGGGGCTGAAGCTTTCTTT.

This clone was recorded a few times. The chain is built from TRBV7-3 and TRBJ2-1; maybe TRBD2 (6 bases). Germline lookup yields CDR1 SGHTA and CDR2 FQGTGA. The CDR3 sequence is 14 residues long. The germline V and J ends were trimmed by 5 bases and 9 bases, with 17 bases remaining between them. For the CDR3, the DNA is TGTGCCAGCAGCCCCTCTAGCGCTTATGGTGAGCAGTTCTTC. Protein sequence: CASSPSSAYGEQFF.

This clone was observed a single time. The CDR3 carries no conserved terminal phenylalanine or tryptophan, so it likely arises from a read error. The limits of the CDR3 on the DNA are not certain, so only TCRdb's listed CDR3 is given. The chain joins TRBV9 to TRBJ1-1; TRBD1 is the table's D call, not checked against the DNA. Looked up from germline, CDR1 is SGDLS and CDR2 is YYNGEE. The CDR3 contains 13 residues when both ends are counted. This CDR3 reads CASSVARDSRLFY.

CDR3 sequence (DNA): TGTGCCAGCAGCTTGATACCGGGACAGGGGCTTCCTGGGGCCAACGTCCTGACTTTC. Translation gives CASSLIPGQGLPGANVLTF. J is TRBJ2-6 and V is TRBV13; 10 bases are shared with TRBD1. There are 19 residues in the CDR3. Germline CDR1 is PRHDT and CDR2 is FYEKMQ (reference sequence). V trimming: 3 bases; J trimming: 2 bases; junction bases outside the gene matches: 10.

This chain uses TRBV9 with TRBJ1-3, with D perhaps TRBD1 (5 bases). CDR3 length: 14 residues. The V gene lost 0 bases and the J gene lost 4 bases, with 8 bases spanning the gap. Germline V gene data show CDR1 as SGDLS and CDR2 as YYNGEE. The CDR3 DNA is TGTGCCAGCAGCGTAGGACAGCAAGGAAACACCATATATTTT. Its protein is CASSVGQQGNTIYF.

J is TRBJ1-1 and V is TRBV14; the match to TRBD1 covers 8 bases. After removal of 4 bases from V and 4 bases from J, the junction contained 5 bases not matched to a gene. Germline CDR1 reads SGHDN; CDR2 reads FVKESK. This CDR3 spans 14 amino acids. The CDR3 loop reads CASSLLQGGTEAFF. In DNA, the CDR3 is TGTGCCAGCAGCCTGTTACAGGGGGGCACTGAAGCTTTCTTT.

The rearrangement uses TRBV23-1 and TRBJ1-4; 9 nucleotides match TRBD1. TRBV23-1 is an ORF, with its function uncertain. This CDR3 spans 16 amino acids. V lost 1 base and J lost 7; bases outside the gene matches: 7. The CDR3 DNA sequence: TGCGCCAGCAGTCAATTACCGGGACAGGGACCTGAAAAACTGTTTTTT. Its protein is CASSQLPGQGPEKLFF.

The genes are TRBV15 and TRBJ2-3; tentatively, D is TRBD2 (5 bases). The length of the CDR3 is 16 residues. Trimming cost V 1 base and J 5 bases, with 16 bases left between them. Germline CDR1 and CDR2: LNHNV and YYDKDF (reference sequence). The CDR3, as DNA: TGTGCCACCAGCAGAGCGAATGGCGGGTATCAAGATACGCAGTATTTT. This encodes CATSRANGGYQDTQYF.

The chain is built from TRBV7-2 and TRBJ1-4; D may be TRBD1 (6 bases). Trimming took 5 bases from V and 1 from J, leaving 11 bases between them. Per the germline V gene, CDR1 is SGHTA and CDR2 is FQGNSA. The CDR3 is 15 amino acids. CDR3 in DNA: TGTGCCAGCAGCCCGAACAGGGTAACTAATGAAAAACTGTTTTTT. Its translation is CASSPNRVTNEKLFF.

This chain connects TRBV4-1 to TRBJ1-2; 9 bases agree with TRBD1. In germline, CDR1 is MGHRA, CDR2 YSYEKL. The ends lost 2 bases at V and 4 bases at J; junction bases unmatched: 8. The CDR3 sequence is 16 residues long. Here the CDR3 reads CASSQNPGQGGYGYTF. CDR3 DNA sequence: TGCGCCAGCAGCCAAAACCCGGGACAGGGAGGCTATGGCTACACCTTC.

This chain connects TRBV4-1 to TRBJ2-3; 7 bases fit TRBD2. Trimming removed 4 bases from V and 2 bases from J; junction bases left unmatched: 12. Germline-derived CDR1 and CDR2 are MGHRA and YSYEKL. This CDR3 is 17 amino acids long. CDR3 residues: CASSPGERGSYTDTQYF. The DNA for the CDR3 is TGCGCCAGCAGCCCTGGCGAGCGGGGCTCTTACACAGATACGCAGTATTTT.

The chain couples TRBV19 to TRBJ1-5; 8 positions agree with TRBD1. The CDR3 is 15 residues long. The germline V gene encodes CDR1 LNHDA and CDR2 SQIVND (reference sequence). V was pared by 3 bases and J by 6 bases, with 7 bases of the junction left unmatched. The CDR3 region has the DNA TGTGCCAGTAGTATTGGACAGGGTAGTTTTCAGCCCCAGCATTTT. Protein: CASSIGQGSFQPQHF. The full variable domain, rest sourced from reference TRBV19 and TRBJ1-5, is DGGITQSPKYLFRKEGQNVTLSCEQNLNHDAMYWYRQDPGQGLRLIYYSQIVNDFQKGDIAEGYSVSREKKESFPLTVTSAQKNPTAFYLCASSIGQGSFQPQHFGDGTRLSIL.

This rearrangement joins TRBV19 to TRBJ1-4; unclear D gene. Looked up from germline, CDR1 is LNHDA and CDR2 is SQIVND (reference sequence). Trimming shortened V by 7 bases and J by 10 bases, and 19 bases separated the two germline ends. CDR3 length: 14 amino acids. This chain's CDR3 is CASNPDRPSGKLFF. Here the CDR3 DNA reads TGTGCCAGTAACCCGGACCGCCCTAGCGGAAAACTGTTTTTT.

This clone occurred a few times. The rearrangement links TRBV4-2 to TRBJ2-3, with 10 bases lining up with TRBD2. V lost 0 bases, J lost 0 bases, and 9 bases stayed unmatched. Per germline, CDR1 LGHNA and CDR2 YNFKEQ. CDR3 size: 19 residues. This CDR3 is CASSQDWGSGGTSTDTQYF. DNA for the CDR3: TGTGCCAGCAGCCAAGATTGGGGTAGCGGGGGGACGAGCACAGATACGCAGTATTTT.

The V gene is TRBV27, the J gene TRBJ2-3; TRBD2 aligns across 11 bases. Germline V gene sequence: CDR1 MNHEY, CDR2 SMNVEV (reference sequence). CDR3 length: 17 amino acids. With 10 bases clipped from V and 0 bases from J, the junction kept 12 bases outside the gene matches. The CDR3 DNA reads TGTGCCACAAGGAAACTAGCGGGGGCCCGTAGCACAGATACGCAGTATTTT. Encoded protein: CATRKLAGARSTDTQYF.

V gene TRBV7-2 combines with J gene TRBJ2-2, with D uncertain. Germline values: CDR1 SGHTA, CDR2 FQGNSA. V lost 2 bases and J lost 0, with 7 bases in between. This CDR3 has 15 residues. For the CDR3, the DNA is TGTGCCAGCAGCTTATGGGCCTCGAACACCGGGGAGCTGTTTTTT. Its translation is CASSLWASNTGELFF.

The chain employs TRBV4-1 and TRBJ2-1; 11 bases fit TRBD2. Germline CDR1 is MGHRA and CDR2 is YSYEKL. V gave up 2 bases and J gave up 1 base; unmatched junction bases: 7. This CDR3 spans 18 amino acids. The CDR3: CASSQHIGTSGSYNEQFF. CDR3 bases: TGCGCCAGCAGCCAACACATAGGGACTAGCGGATCCTACAATGAGCAGTTCTTC.

This clone was counted once. The chain carries TRBV9 and TRBJ2-2, with D tentatively TRBD1 (6 bases). V was shortened by 0 bases and J by 6 bases, with 6 bases between the two germline ends. Germline CDR1 SGDLS, CDR2 YYNGEE. The CDR3 is made up of 13 amino acids. The CDR3 loop is CASSVGGPGELFF. The CDR3 region has the DNA TGTGCCAGCAGCGTAGGGGGGCCCGGGGAGCTGTTTTTT.

As to this clone: A junction boundary mismatches the germline segment, possibly from a read error. The same CDR3 can be traced to other DNA sequences in this sample. The chain is built from TRBV11-3 and TRBJ1-1, with unresolved D. Germline V CDR1 and CDR2: SGHNT, YENEEA. The CDR3 contains 14 residues. CDR3 DNA: TGCGCCAGCAGCTTAAGCCCCGAAGACACTGAAGCTTTCTTT. It is translated as CASSLSPEDTEAFF.